A selection of T cell receptor beta chains follows, all from one sample in a study of T cell clusters in autoimmune cytopenias. TCRdb processed the multiplex PCR reads again and assigns one entry to each CDR3 protein, with no DNA. The repertoire table contains a few thousand distinct CDR3 sequences. The sequenced sample was peripheral blood. These receptors all come from a human donor with an autoimmune cytopenia or autoimmune hepatitis (not recorded which). CDR3s include the opening cysteine and the closing phenylalanine or tryptophan. Clone sizes are given selectively: once, few, many, or a class where the clone is expanded.

V	length	size	J	CDR3
TRBV12-3/TRBV12-4	14	-	TRBJ1-5	CASTYEGSNQPQHF
TRBV20-1	13	-	TRBJ1-4	CSASRGSYEKLFF
TRBV25-1	15	medium-sized	TRBJ2-1	CASSEGGGRGNEQFF
TRBV6-5	13	medium-sized	TRBJ2-6	CASRLSGANVLTF
TRBV5-1	14	-	TRBJ1-2	CASSLGGENYGYTF
TRBV7-3	15	medium-sized	TRBJ2-1	CASSLGAGGGNEQFF
TRBV7-2	13	medium-sized	TRBJ2-3	CASSTSGTDTQYF
TRBV7-2	14	-	TRBJ1-1	CASSFTTGGTEAFF
TRBV6-1	14	medium-sized	TRBJ1-2	CAIPHSLKGYGYTF
TRBV6-1	12	medium-sized	TRBJ2-7	CASTLNDYEQYF
TRBV6-5	15	-	TRBJ1-2	CASSYKGGETYGYTF
TRBV6-6	15	medium-sized	TRBJ2-2	CASSARDGGTGELFF
TRBV19	14	medium-sized	TRBJ1-5	CASSVGGSNQPQHF
TRBV6-1	16	medium-sized	TRBJ2-3	CASSVSGGFSTDTQYF
TRBV5-6	15	medium-sized	TRBJ2-6	CASSFLVTGANVLTF
TRBV27	15	medium-sized	TRBJ2-1	CASSLRGGSYNEQFF
TRBV11-2	15	medium-sized	TRBJ1-2	CASSLDRGGAGGYTF
TRBV5-6	16	medium-sized	TRBJ2-3	CASSLAMGTGSDTQYF
TRBV11-2	16	-	TRBJ2-7	CASSLGTVGTTYEQYF
TRBV5-1	16	-	TRBJ1-3	CASSLFSGDSGNTIYF
TRBV20-1	16	-	TRBJ2-4	CSARASGDLAKNIQYF
TRBV20-1	15	-	TRBJ1-1	CSASKPGRRNTEAFF
TRBV18	15	-	TRBJ2-2	CASSLGVPGTGELFF
TRBV18	13	medium-sized	TRBJ2-5	CASSTTSKETQYF
TRBV5-4	15	-	TRBJ2-3	CASSSEGAWTDTQYF
TRBV6-1	15	-	TRBJ2-4	CASSYSAVAKNIQYF
TRBV20-1	14	large	TRBJ2-1	CSARTGADNNEQFF
TRBV20-1	14	-	TRBJ1-1	CSARVGGLVTEAFF
TRBV5-1	13	-	TRBJ2-7	CASRPTAMYEQYF
TRBV5-1	14	medium-sized	TRBJ2-7	CASSLADSRDEQYF
TRBV6-2/TRBV6-3	15	-	TRBJ1-4	CASSYSTGNREKLFF
TRBV10-3	15	-	TRBJ2-3	CAISETSGYQVTQYF
TRBV6-2/TRBV6-3	15	medium-sized	TRBJ2-3	CASSPGGVYTDTQYF
TRBV7-9	20	medium-sized	TRBJ2-3	CASSPLRGRGRSLFTDTQYF
TRBV7-2	20	-	TRBJ1-5	CASSLATISGQGLGNQPQHF
TRBV5-4	17	medium-sized	TRBJ2-2	CASSFSAGAANTGELFF
TRBV5-6	16	medium-sized	TRBJ2-7	CASSLLAGSASYEQYF
TRBV30	14	medium-sized	TRBJ2-1	CAWSFSGGYNEQFF
TRBV30	12	large	TRBJ1-1	CAWSTGTREAFF
TRBV6-5	14	medium-sized	TRBJ2-2	CAIGTNSDTGELFF
TRBV7-2	15	medium-sized	TRBJ2-1	CASSQGSSSYNEQFF
TRBV7-9	15	-	TRBJ2-2	CASSLLRENTGELFF
TRBV18	15	-	TRBJ2-3	CASSPFSGGTDTQYF
TRBV30	14	medium-sized	TRBJ2-7	CAWSVGQGPYEQYF
TRBV18	16	-	TRBJ2-1	CASSSLSGRLGDEQFF
TRBV6-5	15	-	TRBJ1-1	CASSYSLGVGSEAFF
TRBV5-1	17	-	TRBJ2-1	CASSGVLLAGGYNEQFF
TRBV20-1	14	-	TRBJ2-1	CSAPARDTSNEQFF
TRBV7-9	15	medium-sized	TRBJ1-5	CASSAPGQGYQPQHF
TRBV10-2	12	medium-sized	TRBJ2-7	CASGQGTYEQYF